The present entry profiles one T cell receptor (beta chain) with its context. This specimen belongs to a study of control samples from healthy donors and cancer patients. Profiled with immunoSEQ multiplex PCR; TCRdb holds only in-frame clones, not every one. The data hold more than 100,000 clones, with 85% to 90% observed a single time. After removal of 5 bases from V and 6 bases from J, the junction contained 9 bases not matched to a gene. This CDR3 has 14 residues. Per the germline V gene, CDR1 is MGHDK and CDR2 is SYGVNS. The sequence derives from a man aged 60 to 69 with lung cancer. The sequenced material came from PBMCs. The J gene is TRBJ1-2, the V gene TRBV25-1; 7 bases fit TRBD1. This chain's CDR3 is CASSREGAGDGYTF. As DNA, the CDR3 is TGTGCCAGCAGTAGGGAGGGGGCAGGGGATGGCTACACCTTC.